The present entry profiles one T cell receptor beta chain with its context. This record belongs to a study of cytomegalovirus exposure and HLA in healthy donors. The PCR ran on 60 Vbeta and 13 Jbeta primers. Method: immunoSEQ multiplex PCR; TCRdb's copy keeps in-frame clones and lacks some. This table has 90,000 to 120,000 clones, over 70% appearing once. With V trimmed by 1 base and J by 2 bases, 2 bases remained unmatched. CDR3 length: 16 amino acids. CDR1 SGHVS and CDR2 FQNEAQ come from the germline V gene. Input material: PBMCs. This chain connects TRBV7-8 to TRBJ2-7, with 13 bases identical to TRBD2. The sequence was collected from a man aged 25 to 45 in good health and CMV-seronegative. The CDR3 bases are TGTGCCAGCAGCTTAGAAGGGACTAGCGGGGCCTACGAGCAGTACTTC. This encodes CASSLEGTSGAYEQYF.